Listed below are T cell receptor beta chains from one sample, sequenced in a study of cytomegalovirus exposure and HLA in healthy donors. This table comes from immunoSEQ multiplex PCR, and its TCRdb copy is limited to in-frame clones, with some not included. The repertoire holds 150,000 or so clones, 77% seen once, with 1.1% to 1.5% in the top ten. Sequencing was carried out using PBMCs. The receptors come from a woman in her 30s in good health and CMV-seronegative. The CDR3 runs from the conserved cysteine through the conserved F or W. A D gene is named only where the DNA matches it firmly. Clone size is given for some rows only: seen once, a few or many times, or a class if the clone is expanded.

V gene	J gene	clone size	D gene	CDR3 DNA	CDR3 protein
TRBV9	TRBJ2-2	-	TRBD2	TGTGCCAGCAGCGTCGAAGGAGCGGGGCTTACCGGGGAGCTGTTTTTT	CASSVEGAGLTGELFF
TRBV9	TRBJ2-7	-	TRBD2	TGTGCCAGCAGCCCCCAGGGAGGGAACTACGAGCAGTACTTC	CASSPQGGNYEQYF
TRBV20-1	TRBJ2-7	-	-	TGCGGTGCTCCCCGGGGGTACGAGCAGTACTTC	CGAPRGYEQYF
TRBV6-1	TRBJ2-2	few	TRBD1	TGTGCCAGCAGCCGACAGGGGGCCACCGGGGAGCTGTTTTTT	CASSRQGATGELFF
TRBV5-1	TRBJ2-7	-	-	TGCGCCAGCAGCATTCGAGGTGGAGCCTACGAGCAGTACTTC	CASSIRGGAYEQYF
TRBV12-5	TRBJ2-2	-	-	TGTGCTAGTGGTTTGGAACAAATTAACACCGGGGAGCTGTTTTTT	CASGLEQINTGELFF
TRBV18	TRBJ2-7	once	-	TGTGCCAGCTCACAAGCCGGGGGCGAGCAGTACTTC	CASSQAGGEQYF
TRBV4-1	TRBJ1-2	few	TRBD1	TGCGCCAGCAGCCAAGACGGACAGGGAGGTTATGGCTACACCTTC	CASSQDGQGGYGYTF
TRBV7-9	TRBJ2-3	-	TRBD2	TGTGCCAGCAGCTACCATAGCGGGGGGAACACAGATACGCAGTATTTT	CASSYHSGGNTDTQYF
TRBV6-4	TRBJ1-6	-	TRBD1	TGTGCCAGCAGCTGGACAGGACTACATAATTCACCCCTCCACTTT	CASSWTGLHNSPLHF
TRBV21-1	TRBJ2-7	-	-	TGTGCCAGCAGCAAAGATGGAGGAGGGAAAAGCCACGAGCAGTACTTC	CASSKDGGGKSHEQYF
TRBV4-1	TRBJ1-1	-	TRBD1	TGCGCCAGCAGCCAAGGACAGGGGGCCACTGAAGCTTTCTTT	CASSQGQGATEAFF
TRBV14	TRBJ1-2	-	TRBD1	TGTGCCAGCAGCCAGACAGGGGGCCCTTATGGCTACACCTTC	CASSQTGGPYGYTF
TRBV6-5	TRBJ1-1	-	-	TGTGCCAGCAGTTCCCGGTGGGGGGTGAAGGGCACTGAAGCTTTCTTT	CASSSRWGVKGTEAFF
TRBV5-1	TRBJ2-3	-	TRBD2	TGCGCCAGCACCAGCGGGGGGGCCAGAGGTACGCAGTATTTT	CASTSGGARGTQYF
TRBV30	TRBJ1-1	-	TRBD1	TGTGCCTGTGAGACAGGGGTCGGCACTGAAGCTTTCTTT	CACETGVGTEAFF
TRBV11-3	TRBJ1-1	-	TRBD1	TGTGCCAGCAGCTTCCACCCGGGACAGGGGAACACTGAAGCTTTCTTT	CASSFHPGQGNTEAFF
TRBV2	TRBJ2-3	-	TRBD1	TGTGCCAGCAGTGTGGACAGGGGCGCAGATACGCAGTATTTT	CASSVDRGADTQYF
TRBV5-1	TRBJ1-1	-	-	TGCGCCAGCAGCTTGGCTGCTCGATTGGCGGGGGCCCCGTTTCTTGAAGCTTTCTTT	CASSLAARLAGAPFLEAFF
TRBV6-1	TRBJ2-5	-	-	TGTGCCAGCACCAGCAGGGAGACCCAGTACTTC	CASTSRETQYF
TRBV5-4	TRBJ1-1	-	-	TGTGCCAGCAGCCGCCTCAGGGATGGAACTGAAGCTTTCTTT	CASSRLRDGTEAFF
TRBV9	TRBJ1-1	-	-	TGTGCCAGCAGCGCCGAGTGGGGGACTAACACTGAAGCTTTCTTT	CASSAEWGTNTEAFF